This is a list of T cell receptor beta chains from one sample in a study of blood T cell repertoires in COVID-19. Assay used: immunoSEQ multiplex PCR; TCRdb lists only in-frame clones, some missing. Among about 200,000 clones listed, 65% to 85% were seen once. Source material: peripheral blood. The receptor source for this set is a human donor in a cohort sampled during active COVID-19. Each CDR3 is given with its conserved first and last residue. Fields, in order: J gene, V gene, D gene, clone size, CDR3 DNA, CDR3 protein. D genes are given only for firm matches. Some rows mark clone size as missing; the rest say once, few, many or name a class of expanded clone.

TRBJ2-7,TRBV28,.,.,TGTGCCAGCAGTTTGACAGGACCCGTTCGGGACTTC,CASSLTGPVRDF
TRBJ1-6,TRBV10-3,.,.,TGTGCCATCAGTGAGTCGAATGCAGGTGCCCGCCGTAAGGCCCTCCACTTT,CAISESNAGARRKALHF
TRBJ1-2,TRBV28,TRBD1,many,TGTGCCAGCAGTATACAGGGGCCCTCTAACTATGGCTACACCTTC,CASSIQGPSNYGYTF
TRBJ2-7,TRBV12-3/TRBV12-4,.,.,TGTGCCAGCAGCCCCCTAGCCGGCGAGCAGTACTTC,CASSPLAGEQYF
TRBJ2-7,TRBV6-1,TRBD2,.,TGTGCCAGCAGTGAAGCCCCTAGCGGGCATTTCTCTTACGAGCAGTACTTC,CASSEAPSGHFSYEQYF
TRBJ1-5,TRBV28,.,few,TGTGCCAGCAGTTTTAACAATCAGCCCCAGCATTTT,CASSFNNQPQHF
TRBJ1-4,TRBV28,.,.,TGTGCCAGCAGTTTACCAGGGCGTAATGAAAAACTGTTTTTT,CASSLPGRNEKLFF
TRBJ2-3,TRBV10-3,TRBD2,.,TGTGCCATCAGTGTGGCGACTAGCGGGACAGATACGCAGTATTTT,CAISVATSGTDTQYF
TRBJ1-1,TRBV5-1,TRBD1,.,TGCGCCAGCAGGGCGGTTCTGACAGGGACAACTGAAGCTTTCTTT,CASRAVLTGTTEAFF
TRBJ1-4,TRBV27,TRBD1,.,TGTGCCATAAGGGACAGGGTTAATGAAAAACTGTTTTTT,CAIRDRVNEKLFF
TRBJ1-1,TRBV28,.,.,TGTGCCAGCCATTCTCAGGGGCTGAACACTGAAGCTTTCTTT,CASHSQGLNTEAFF
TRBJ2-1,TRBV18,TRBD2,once,TGTGCCAGCCAGCGGGACCGGGCGAATGAGCAGTTCTTC,CASQRDRANEQFF
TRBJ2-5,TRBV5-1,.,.,TGCGCCAGCAGCCTGGGACATGCGGAGACCCAGTACTTC,CASSLGHAETQYF
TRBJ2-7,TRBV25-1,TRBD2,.,TGTGCCAGCAGTGAGGTTAGCGGGGGGCTCGGTGGGTACGAGCAGTACTTC,CASSEVSGGLGGYEQYF
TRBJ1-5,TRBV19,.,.,TGTGCCAGTAGTATTAGGACAGAAGCTGGCCAGCCCCAGCATTTT,CASSIRTEAGQPQHF
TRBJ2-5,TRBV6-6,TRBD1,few,TGTGCCAGCAGTACCTCTTTAGACAGGGGAGATGAGACCCAGTACTTC,CASSTSLDRGDETQYF
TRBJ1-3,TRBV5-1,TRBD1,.,TGCGCCAGCAGTCAGGGGGCCTCTGGAAACACCATATATTTT,CASSQGASGNTIYF
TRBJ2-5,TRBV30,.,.,TGTGCATTTCAGGGGAGCGAGACCCAGTACTTC,CAFQGSETQYF
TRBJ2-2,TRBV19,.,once,TGTGCCACAAGGACAGCCGCGAACACCGGGGAGCTGTTTTTT,CATRTAANTGELFF
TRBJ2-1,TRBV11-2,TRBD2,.,TGTGCCAGCAGCTTAGCTAGCGGGACCTACAATGAGCAGTTCTTC,CASSLASGTYNEQFF
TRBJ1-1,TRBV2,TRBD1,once,TGTGCCATAGAGGGACAGATGAACACTGAAGCTTTCTTT,CAIEGQMNTEAFF
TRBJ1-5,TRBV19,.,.,TGTGCCAGTAGTCCGAATGCGGGGTTGGATCAGCCCCAGCATTTT,CASSPNAGLDQPQHF
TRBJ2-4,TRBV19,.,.,TGTGCCAGCAAGACTCCCGGGGAAACCAAAAACATTCAGTACTTC,CASKTPGETKNIQYF
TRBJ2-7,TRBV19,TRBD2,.,TGTGCCAGTAGTATAACTAGCGGGAGCTACGAGCAGTACTTC,CASSITSGSYEQYF
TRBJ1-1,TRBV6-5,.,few,TGTGCCAGCAGTTACCTACAGGGTAACACTGAAGCTTTCTTT,CASSYLQGNTEAFF
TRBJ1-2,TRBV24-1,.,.,TGTGCCACCTCCCTTGGTAGCGGGAGCTATGGCTACACCTTC,CATSLGSGSYGYTF
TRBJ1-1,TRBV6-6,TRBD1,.,TGTGCCAGCAGTTACTCATCAGGGGGCGAAGCTTTCTTT,CASSYSSGGEAFF
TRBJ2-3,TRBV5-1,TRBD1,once,TGCGCCAGCAGCTTCGGTCCTGACAGGGAAATTGGCACAGATACGCAGTATTTT,CASSFGPDREIGTDTQYF
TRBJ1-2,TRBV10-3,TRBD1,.,TGTGCCATCAGTGCCTCAGGGGGCGCACGGGGCTACACCTTC,CAISASGGARGYTF
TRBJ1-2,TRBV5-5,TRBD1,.,TGTGCCAGCAGCCCTGGACAGGGGAGCTATGGCTACACCTTC,CASSPGQGSYGYTF
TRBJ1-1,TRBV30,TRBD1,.,TGTGCCTGGAGTCCTACAGGGGGTGAAGCTTTCTTT,CAWSPTGGEAFF
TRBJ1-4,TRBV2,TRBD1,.,TGTGCCAGCAAAGGGACAGGGAATGAAAAACTGTTTTTT,CASKGTGNEKLFF
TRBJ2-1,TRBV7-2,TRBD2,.,TGTGCCAGCAGCTCGACTAGCGGACACTACAATGAGCAGTTCTTC,CASSSTSGHYNEQFF
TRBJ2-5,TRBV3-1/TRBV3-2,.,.,TGTGCCAGCATTACTGACAGCTCGGAGACCCAGTACTTC,CASITDSSETQYF
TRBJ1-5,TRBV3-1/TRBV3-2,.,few,TGTGCCAGCAGCCAAGTCCCAGGCCAGCCCCAGCATTTT,CASSQVPGQPQHF
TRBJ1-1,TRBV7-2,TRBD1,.,TGTGCCAGCAGCCTAGACAGGGGGCGAGGTTTGGAAGCTTTCTTT,CASSLDRGRGLEAFF
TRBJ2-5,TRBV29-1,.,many,TGCAGCGTTGAGAGCTACCAAGAGACCCAGTACTTC,CSVESYQETQYF
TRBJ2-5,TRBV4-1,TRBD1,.,TGCGCCAGCAGCCGAGGAACTTCACCCGGACAGGGAAGGAGGGAGACCCAGTACTTC,CASSRGTSPGQGRRETQYF
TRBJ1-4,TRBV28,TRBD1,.,TGTGCCAGCAGTTGGGACAGACCCAGTGGAGATGAAAAACTGTTTTTT,CASSWDRPSGDEKLFF
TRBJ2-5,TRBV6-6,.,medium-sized,TGTGCCAGCAGTTTAGACACCGCCGGGGCCCAGTACTTC,CASSLDTAGAQYF
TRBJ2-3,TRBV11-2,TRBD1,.,TGTGCCAGCAGCTCCGACAGGGGTAGGGATACGCAGTATTTT,CASSSDRGRDTQYF
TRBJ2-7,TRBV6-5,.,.,TGTGCCGCGACCCTGAGAGGGGGCTCCTACGAGCAGTACTTC,CAATLRGGSYEQYF
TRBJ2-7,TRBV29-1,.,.,TGCAGCGTTGGTCAGGGGGGCTACGAGCAGTACTTC,CSVGQGGYEQYF
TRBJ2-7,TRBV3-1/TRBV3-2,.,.,TGTGCCAGCAGCCCCGGGACAATCTCCTACGAGCAGTACTTC,CASSPGTISYEQYF
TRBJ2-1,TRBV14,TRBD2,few,TGTGCCAGCAGCCAAGTAAAGACTAGCGGAGACTGGTTCAATGAGCAGTTCTTC,CASSQVKTSGDWFNEQFF
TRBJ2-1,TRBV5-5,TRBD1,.,TGTGCCAGCAGCCAACCTCGGGACAGGGAATTTGAGCAGTTCTTC,CASSQPRDREFEQFF
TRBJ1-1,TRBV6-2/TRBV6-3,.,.,TGTGCCAGCAGTTGGGGACAAATGAACACTGAAGCTTTCTTT,CASSWGQMNTEAFF
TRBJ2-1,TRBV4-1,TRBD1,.,TGCGCCAGCAGCCAAGGGACAGGGACCTACAATGAGCAGTTCTTC,CASSQGTGTYNEQFF
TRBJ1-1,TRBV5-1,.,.,TGCGCCAGCAGCTTGGGGACCGGAGGGGACACTGAAGCTTTCTTT,CASSLGTGGDTEAFF
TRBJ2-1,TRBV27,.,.,TGTGCCAGCAGTCCCCTGATCCCGGGAAAGTCCTACAATGAGCAGTTCTTC,CASSPLIPGKSYNEQFF
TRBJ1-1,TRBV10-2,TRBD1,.,TGCGCCAGCAGCGGGGACAGGGTGAGCACTGAAGCTTTCTTT,CASSGDRVSTEAFF
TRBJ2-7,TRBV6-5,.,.,TGTGCCAGCAGTTACAACCAGTACTACGAGCAGTACTTC,CASSYNQYYEQYF
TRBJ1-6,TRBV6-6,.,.,TGTGCCAGCGTTGGGGTATCGGGGAATTCACCCCTCCACTTT,CASVGVSGNSPLHF